This T cell receptor (beta chain) is drawn from a study of identical twins. Study findings and constraints: Some out-of-frame alpha sequences were shared by twins, and these showed excess low generation probability. Weaker excess twin sharing was seen among beta out-of-frame sequences.

Only healthy Caucasians were included as donors. V lost 6 bases and J 2 bases, leaving 20 bases between the germline ends. The germline V gene encodes CDR1 LNHNV and CDR2 YYDKDF (reference sequence). The CDR3 has 18 residues. Concerning this clonotype itself: Its matching antigen is unknown.

Template switching introduced a universal primer site, and the cDNA bore unique molecular identifiers. TCRdb processed the 5' RACE reads anew with MiXCR; each CDR3 protein has one entry. The data show around 650,000 distinct CDR3 sequences, 7% to 7.5% seen once. This same sample was also part of a study on yellow fever vaccine responses in identical twins.

The genes are TRBV15 and TRBJ2-6; the D gene is possibly TRBD1 (5 bases). Sequenced input: PBMCs. The sequence was collected from a young woman in good health. The DNA for the CDR3 is TGTGCCACCAGTCTCTCGGCAGGGCCTTTGACTGGGGCCAACGTCCTGACTTTC. This sequence encodes CATSLSAGPLTGANVLTF.